The source of this T cell receptor (beta chain) is a study of regulatory T cells in long-lasting Graves disease. Arm-PCR of CDR3 regions and iRepertoire HTBI primers were used to build TCR beta libraries. In TCRdb, the multiplex PCR reads were re-called with MiXCR into one record per CDR3 protein. In the table there are 310,000 or so distinct CDR3 sequences, roughly a fifth of which are singletons. Time point indicated: persistent/refractory GD, antithyroid drugs over 5 years with positive TRAb. PBMC RNA was the source of the TCR library. Trimming took off 0 bases at V and 5 bases at J, with 19 bases between the two ends. The CDR3 extends over 17 amino acids. The germline gives CDR1 LGHDT, CDR2 YNNKEL (reference sequence). Findings of the study overall: TRBV28 was favored in persistent disease, as were TRBJ1-2 and TRBJ2-5.

This clonotype was seen repeatedly, ten times or more. The antigen is unknown. The sequenced sample was peripheral blood mononuclear cells (PBMCs), obtained when the disease was refractory, from a patient treated with antithyroid drugs. This chain links TRBV3-1 with TRBJ1-1; D may be TRBD1 (5 bases). The source is a female donor with Graves disease. The CDR3 sequence is CASSQDLGADYSTEAFF. The CDR3 DNA follows: TGTGCCAGCAGCCAAGATCTAGGGGCAGACTATTCTACTGAAGCTTTCTTT. The full variable domain, completed using reference TRBV3-1 and TRBJ1-1, is DTAVSQTPKYLVTQMGNDKSIKCEQNLGHDTMYWYKQDSKKFLKIMFSYNNKELIINETVPNRFSPKSPDKAHLNLHINSLELGDSAVYFCASSQDLGADYSTEAFFGQGTRLTVV.